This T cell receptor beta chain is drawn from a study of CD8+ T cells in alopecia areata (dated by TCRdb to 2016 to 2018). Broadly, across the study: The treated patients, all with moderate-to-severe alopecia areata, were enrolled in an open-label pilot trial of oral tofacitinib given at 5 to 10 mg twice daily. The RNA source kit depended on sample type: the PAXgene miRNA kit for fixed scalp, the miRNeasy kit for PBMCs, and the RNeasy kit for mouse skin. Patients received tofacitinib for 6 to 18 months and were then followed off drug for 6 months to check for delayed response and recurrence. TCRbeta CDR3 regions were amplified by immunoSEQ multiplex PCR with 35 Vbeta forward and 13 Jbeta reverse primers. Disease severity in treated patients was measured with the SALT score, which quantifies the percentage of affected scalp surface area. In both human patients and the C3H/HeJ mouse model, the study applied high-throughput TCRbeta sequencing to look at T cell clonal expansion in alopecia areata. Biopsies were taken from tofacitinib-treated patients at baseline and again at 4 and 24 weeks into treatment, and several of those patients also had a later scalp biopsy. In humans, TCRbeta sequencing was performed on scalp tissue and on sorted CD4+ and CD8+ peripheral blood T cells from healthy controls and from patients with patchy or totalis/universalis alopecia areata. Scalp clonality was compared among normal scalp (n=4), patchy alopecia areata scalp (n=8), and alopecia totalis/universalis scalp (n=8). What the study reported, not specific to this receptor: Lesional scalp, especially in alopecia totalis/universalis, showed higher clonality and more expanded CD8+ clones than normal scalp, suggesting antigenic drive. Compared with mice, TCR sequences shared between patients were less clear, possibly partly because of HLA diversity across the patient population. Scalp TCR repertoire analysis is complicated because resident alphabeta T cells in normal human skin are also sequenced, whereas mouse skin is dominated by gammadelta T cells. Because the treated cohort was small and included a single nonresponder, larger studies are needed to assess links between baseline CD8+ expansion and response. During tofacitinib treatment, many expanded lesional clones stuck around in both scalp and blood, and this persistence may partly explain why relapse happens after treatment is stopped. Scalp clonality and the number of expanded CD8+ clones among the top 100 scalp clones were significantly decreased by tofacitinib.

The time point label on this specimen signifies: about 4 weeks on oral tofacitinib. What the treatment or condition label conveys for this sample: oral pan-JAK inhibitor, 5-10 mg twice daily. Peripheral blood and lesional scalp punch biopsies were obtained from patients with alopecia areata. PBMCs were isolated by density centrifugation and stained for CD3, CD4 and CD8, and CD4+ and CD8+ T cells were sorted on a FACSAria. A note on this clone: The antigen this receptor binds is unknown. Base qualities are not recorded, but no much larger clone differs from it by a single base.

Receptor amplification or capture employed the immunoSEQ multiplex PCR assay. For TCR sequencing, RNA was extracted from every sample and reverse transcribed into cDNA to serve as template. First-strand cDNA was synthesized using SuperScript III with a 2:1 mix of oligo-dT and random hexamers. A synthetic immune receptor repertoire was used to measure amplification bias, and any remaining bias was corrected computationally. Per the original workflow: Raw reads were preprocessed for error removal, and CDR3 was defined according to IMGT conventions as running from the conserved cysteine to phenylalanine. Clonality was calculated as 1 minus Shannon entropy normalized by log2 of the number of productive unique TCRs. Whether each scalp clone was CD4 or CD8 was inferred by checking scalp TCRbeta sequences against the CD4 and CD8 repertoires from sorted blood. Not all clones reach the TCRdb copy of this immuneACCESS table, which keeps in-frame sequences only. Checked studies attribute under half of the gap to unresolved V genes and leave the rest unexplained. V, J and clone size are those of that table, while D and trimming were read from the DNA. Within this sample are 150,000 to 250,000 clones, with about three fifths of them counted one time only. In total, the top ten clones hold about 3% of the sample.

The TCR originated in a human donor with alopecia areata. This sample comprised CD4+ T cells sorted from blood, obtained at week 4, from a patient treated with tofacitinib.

The CDR3 loop reads CASSFPSATDTQYF. Here is the DNA: TGTGCCAGCAGTTTCCCCTCCGCCACAGATACGCAGTATTTT. The sequence links TRBV27 to TRBJ2-3, with the D gene not clear enough to name. Including the terminal cysteine and phenylalanine, the CDR3 comprises 14 residues. The CDR3 DNA has 42 bases and is translated from base 1. As encoded in the germline V gene (reference sequence), CDR1 is MNHEY while CDR2 is SMNVEV. V gives up 3 bases and J gives up 2 bases, and the segment between their germline ends measures 9 bases.